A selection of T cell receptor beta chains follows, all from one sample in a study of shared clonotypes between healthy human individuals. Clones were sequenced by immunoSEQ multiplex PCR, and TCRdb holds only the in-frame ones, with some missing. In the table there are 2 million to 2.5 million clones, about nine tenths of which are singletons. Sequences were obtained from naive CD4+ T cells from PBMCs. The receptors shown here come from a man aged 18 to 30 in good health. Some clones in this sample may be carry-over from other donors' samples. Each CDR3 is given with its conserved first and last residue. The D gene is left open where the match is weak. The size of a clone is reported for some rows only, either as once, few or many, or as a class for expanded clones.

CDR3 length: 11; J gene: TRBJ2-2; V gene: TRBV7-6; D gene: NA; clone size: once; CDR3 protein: CASSLSGELFF; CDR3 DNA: TGTGCCAGCAGCTTGTCCGGGGAGCTGTTTTTT
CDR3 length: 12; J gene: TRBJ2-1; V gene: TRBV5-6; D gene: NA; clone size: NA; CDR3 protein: CASSSPSREQFF; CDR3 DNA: TGTGCCAGCAGCTCCCCCTCTAGGGAGCAGTTCTTC
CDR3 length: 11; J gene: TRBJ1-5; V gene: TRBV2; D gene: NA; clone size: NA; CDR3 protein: CASGHDQPQHF; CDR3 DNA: TGTGCCAGCGGCCATGATCAGCCCCAGCATTTT
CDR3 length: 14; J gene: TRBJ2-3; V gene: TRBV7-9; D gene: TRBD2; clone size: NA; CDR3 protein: CASSLAGSTDTQYF; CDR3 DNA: TGTGCCAGCAGCCTAGCGGGGAGCACAGATACGCAGTATTTT
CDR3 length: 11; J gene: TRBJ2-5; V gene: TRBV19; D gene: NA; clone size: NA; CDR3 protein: CASSSGETQYF; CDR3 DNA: TGTGCCAGTAGTTCGGGGGAGACCCAGTACTTC
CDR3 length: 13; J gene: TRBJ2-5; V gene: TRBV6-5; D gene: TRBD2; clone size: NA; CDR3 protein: CASSPPGGGTQYF; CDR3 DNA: TGTGCCAGCAGTCCCCCGGGGGGAGGGACCCAGTACTTC
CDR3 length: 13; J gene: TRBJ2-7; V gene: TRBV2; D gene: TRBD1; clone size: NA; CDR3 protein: CASQTDRGSEQYF; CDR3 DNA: TGTGCCAGCCAGACCGACAGGGGGAGCGAGCAGTACTTC
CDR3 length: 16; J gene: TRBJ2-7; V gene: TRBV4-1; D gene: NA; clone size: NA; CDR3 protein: CASSQDIFEPPDEQYF; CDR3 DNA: TGCGCCAGCAGCCAAGACATCTTTGAACCCCCTGACGAGCAGTACTTC
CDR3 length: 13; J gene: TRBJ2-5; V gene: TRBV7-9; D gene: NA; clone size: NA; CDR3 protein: CASSSKDGKTQYF; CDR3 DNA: TGTGCCAGCAGCTCCAAGGACGGGAAGACCCAGTACTTC
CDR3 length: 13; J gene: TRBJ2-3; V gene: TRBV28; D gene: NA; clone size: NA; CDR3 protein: CASRRPETDTQYF; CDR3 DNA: TGTGCCAGCAGGCGACCGGAAACAGATACGCAGTATTTT
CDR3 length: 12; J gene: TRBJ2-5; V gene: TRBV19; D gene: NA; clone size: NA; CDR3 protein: CASSKLQETQYF; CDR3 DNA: TGTGCCAGTAGTAAACTCCAAGAGACCCAGTACTTC
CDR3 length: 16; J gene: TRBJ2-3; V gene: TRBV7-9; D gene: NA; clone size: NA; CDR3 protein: CASSLLASSSTDTQYF; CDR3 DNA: TGTGCCAGCAGCCTCCTTGCCAGCTCTAGCACAGATACGCAGTATTTT
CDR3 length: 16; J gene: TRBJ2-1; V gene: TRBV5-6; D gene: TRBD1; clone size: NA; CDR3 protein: CASSQPGQQRRNEQFF; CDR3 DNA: TGTGCCAGCAGTCAACCGGGACAGCAGAGGAGGAATGAGCAGTTCTTC
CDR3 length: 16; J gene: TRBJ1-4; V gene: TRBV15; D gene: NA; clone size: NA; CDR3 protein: CATSRTAGGLNEKLFF; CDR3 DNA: TGTGCCACCAGCAGGACCGCCGGGGGGCTCAATGAAAAACTGTTTTTT
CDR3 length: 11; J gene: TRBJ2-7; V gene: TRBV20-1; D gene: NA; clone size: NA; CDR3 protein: CSANDGYEQYF; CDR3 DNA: TGCAGTGCCAACGACGGCTACGAGCAGTACTTC
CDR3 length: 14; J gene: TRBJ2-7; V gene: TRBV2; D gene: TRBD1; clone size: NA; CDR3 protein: CASSAGTGEDEQYF; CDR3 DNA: TGTGCCAGCAGCGCCGGGACAGGGGAGGACGAGCAGTACTTC
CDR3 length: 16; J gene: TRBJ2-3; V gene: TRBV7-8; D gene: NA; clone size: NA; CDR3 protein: CASSLAGWGEPDTQYF; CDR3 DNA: TGTGCCAGCAGCTTAGCAGGGTGGGGGGAGCCAGATACGCAGTATTTT
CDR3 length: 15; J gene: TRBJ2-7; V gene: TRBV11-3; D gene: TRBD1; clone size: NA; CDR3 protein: CASSFRGQGMDEQYF; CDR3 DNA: TGTGCCAGCAGCTTCCGGGGACAGGGTATGGACGAGCAGTACTTC
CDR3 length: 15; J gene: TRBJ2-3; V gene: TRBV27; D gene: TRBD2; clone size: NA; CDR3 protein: CASSLTSGISGTQYF; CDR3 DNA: TGTGCCAGCAGTTTGACTAGCGGGATAAGCGGTACGCAGTATTTT
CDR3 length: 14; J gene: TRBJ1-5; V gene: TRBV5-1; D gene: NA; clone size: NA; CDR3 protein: CASSLGAGNQPQHF; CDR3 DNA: TGCGCCAGCAGCTTGGGAGCAGGGAATCAGCCCCAGCATTTT
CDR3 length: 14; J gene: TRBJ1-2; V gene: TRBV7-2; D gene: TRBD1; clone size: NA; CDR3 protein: CASSKDRGSYGYTF; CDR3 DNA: TGTGCCAGCAGCAAGGACAGGGGGAGTTATGGCTACACCTTC
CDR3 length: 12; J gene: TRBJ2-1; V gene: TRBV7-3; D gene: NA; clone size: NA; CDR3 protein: CASSFSGAPQFF; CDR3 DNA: TGTGCCAGCAGCTTTTCCGGGGCCCCCCAGTTCTTC
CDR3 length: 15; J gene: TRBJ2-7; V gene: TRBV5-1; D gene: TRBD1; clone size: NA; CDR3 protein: CASNPSGQGAYEQYF; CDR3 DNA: TGCGCCAGCAACCCGTCCGGACAGGGGGCCTACGAGCAGTACTTC
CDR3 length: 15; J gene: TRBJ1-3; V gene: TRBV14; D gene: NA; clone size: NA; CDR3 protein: CASSQVVHSGNTIYF; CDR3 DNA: TGTGCCAGCAGCCAAGTAGTCCACTCTGGAAACACCATATATTTT
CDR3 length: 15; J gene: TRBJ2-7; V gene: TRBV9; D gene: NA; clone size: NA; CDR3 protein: CASSVALGYSYEQYF; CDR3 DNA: TGTGCCAGCAGCGTAGCTTTAGGTTACTCCTACGAGCAGTACTTC
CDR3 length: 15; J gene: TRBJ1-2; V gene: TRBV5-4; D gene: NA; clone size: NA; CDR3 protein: CASSEFTGLGYGYTF; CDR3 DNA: TGTGCCAGCAGCGAATTTACAGGGCTGGGCTATGGCTACACCTTC
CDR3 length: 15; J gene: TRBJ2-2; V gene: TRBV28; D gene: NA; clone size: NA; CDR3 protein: CASISSVRGTGELFF; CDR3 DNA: TGTGCCAGCATCTCGTCGGTTAGGGGCACCGGGGAGCTGTTTTTT
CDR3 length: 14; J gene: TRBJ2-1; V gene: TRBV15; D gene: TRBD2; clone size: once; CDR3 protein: CATSRDLGGGEQFF; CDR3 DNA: TGTGCCACCAGCAGAGACCTCGGGGGGGGTGAGCAGTTCTTC
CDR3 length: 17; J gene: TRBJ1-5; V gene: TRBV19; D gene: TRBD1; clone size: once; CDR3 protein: CASSTFGQGAFNQPQHF; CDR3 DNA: TGTGCCAGTAGTACTTTTGGACAGGGGGCATTCAATCAGCCCCAGCATTTT
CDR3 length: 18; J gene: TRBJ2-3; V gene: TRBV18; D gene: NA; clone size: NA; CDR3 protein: CASSPAGGSGKGTDTQYF; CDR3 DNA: TGTGCCAGCTCACCTGCCGGGGGCAGCGGAAAAGGCACAGATACGCAGTATTTT
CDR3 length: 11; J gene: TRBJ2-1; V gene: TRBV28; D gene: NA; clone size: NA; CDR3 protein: CASTERYEQFF; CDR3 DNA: TGTGCCAGCACGGAGAGGTATGAGCAGTTCTTC
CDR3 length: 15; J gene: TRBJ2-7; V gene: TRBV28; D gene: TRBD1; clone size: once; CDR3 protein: CASSAPGQGIYEQYF; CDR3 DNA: TGTGCCAGCAGCGCTCCGGGACAGGGGATTTACGAGCAGTACTTC
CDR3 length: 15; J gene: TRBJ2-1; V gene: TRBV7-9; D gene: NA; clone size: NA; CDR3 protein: CASSLSVLSYNEQFF; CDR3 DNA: TGTGCCAGCAGCTTAAGCGTACTCTCCTACAATGAGCAGTTCTTC
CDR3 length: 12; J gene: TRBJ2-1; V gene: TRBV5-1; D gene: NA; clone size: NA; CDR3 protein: CASSLASDEQFF; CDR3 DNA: TGCGCCAGCAGCTTGGCCTCGGATGAGCAGTTCTTC
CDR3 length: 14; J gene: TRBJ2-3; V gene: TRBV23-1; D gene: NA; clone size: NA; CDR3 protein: CASIGTSSTDTQYF; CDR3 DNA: TGCGCCAGCATTGGGACCTCGAGCACAGATACGCAGTATTTT
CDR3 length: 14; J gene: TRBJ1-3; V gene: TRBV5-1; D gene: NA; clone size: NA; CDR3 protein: CASSRDSSGNTIYF; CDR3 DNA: TGCGCCAGCAGCCGGGACTCCTCTGGAAACACCATATATTTT
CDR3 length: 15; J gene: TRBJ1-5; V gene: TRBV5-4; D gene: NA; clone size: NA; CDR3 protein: CASRLTGTLNQPQHF; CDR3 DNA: TGTGCCAGCAGATTAACCGGGACACTAAATCAGCCCCAGCATTTT
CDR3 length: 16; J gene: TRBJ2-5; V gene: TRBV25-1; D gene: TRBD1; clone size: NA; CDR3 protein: CASSETPGQGTETQYF; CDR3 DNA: TGTGCCAGCAGTGAAACGCCGGGACAGGGAACAGAGACCCAGTACTTC
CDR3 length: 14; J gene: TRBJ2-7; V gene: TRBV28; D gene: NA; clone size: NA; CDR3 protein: CASSRTGNSYEQYF; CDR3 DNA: TGTGCCAGCAGTAGAACAGGGAATTCCTACGAGCAGTACTTC
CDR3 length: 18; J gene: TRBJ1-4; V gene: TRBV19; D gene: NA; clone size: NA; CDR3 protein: CASSIRPPPFSRLEKLFF; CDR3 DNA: TGTGCCAGTAGTATAAGGCCGCCCCCCTTCAGTCGCCTTGAAAAACTGTTTTTT